The rows below give T cell receptor beta chains drawn from one sample of a study of shared clonotypes between healthy human individuals. Measured with immunoSEQ multiplex PCR; TCRdb has only the in-frame clones, and not every one. This sample has over 2 million clones, with just under 95% found just once. Sequenced material: naive CD4+ T cells from PBMCs. The receptors come from a man younger than 35 in good health. Some clones in this sample may be carry-over from other donors' samples. Both conserved end residues are part of each CDR3. D genes are given only for firm matches. A clone size is listed for some rows: how often the clone was seen (once, few, many), or a class if it is expanded.

clone size	V gene	J gene	D gene	CDR3 protein	CDR3 DNA
.	TRBV5-1	TRBJ2-2	TRBD2	CASSLGTSGANTGELFF	TGCGCCAGCAGCTTGGGTACTAGCGGGGCGAACACCGGGGAGCTGTTTTTT
.	TRBV5-8	TRBJ1-2	.	CASSFPTTYGYTF	TGTGCCAGCAGCTTTCCAACTACTTATGGCTACACCTTC
once	TRBV28	TRBJ2-7	.	CASSLGRAYEQYF	TGTGCCAGCAGTTTGGGGCGGGCCTACGAGCAGTACTTC
.	TRBV5-1	TRBJ2-3	.	CASSQEADTQYF	TGCGCCAGCAGCCAGGAGGCAGATACGCAGTATTTT
.	TRBV9	TRBJ2-7	TRBD2	CASSPRGTSGSYEQYF	TGTGCCAGCAGCCCCAGGGGGACTAGCGGTTCCTACGAGCAGTACTTC
.	TRBV5-1	TRBJ2-2	.	CASSLFRAQTGELFF	TGCGCCAGCAGCTTGTTCAGGGCACAAACCGGGGAGCTGTTTTTT
.	TRBV10-3	TRBJ1-2	.	CAISERSFYGYTF	TGTGCCATCAGTGAACGGAGCTTCTATGGCTACACCTTC
once	TRBV6-1	TRBJ2-4	.	CASSELGRAKNIQYF	TGTGCCAGCAGTGAACTCGGCAGGGCTAAAAACATTCAGTACTTC
.	TRBV2	TRBJ1-1	.	CASSESGGTAEAFF	TGTGCCAGCAGTGAATCGGGGGGAACAGCTGAAGCTTTCTTT
.	TRBV29-1	TRBJ2-7	.	CSVEGDGPYEQYF	TGCAGCGTTGAAGGGGACGGCCCCTACGAGCAGTACTTC
.	TRBV9	TRBJ2-3	TRBD2	CASSALAGGPADTQYF	TGTGCCAGCAGCGCCCTAGCGGGAGGCCCCGCAGATACGCAGTATTTT
.	TRBV7-9	TRBJ1-4	TRBD1	CASSLGDRGPATNEKLFF	TGTGCCAGCAGCTTGGGGGACAGGGGACCCGCAACTAATGAAAAACTGTTTTTT
.	TRBV15	TRBJ2-2	TRBD2	CATSRTSGNTGELFF	TGTGCCACCAGCAGGACTAGCGGGAACACCGGGGAGCTGTTTTTT
.	TRBV28	TRBJ2-4	.	CASSPPGPYIQYF	TGTGCCAGCAGTCCCCCGGGACCCTACATTCAGTACTTC
once	TRBV7-3	TRBJ2-5	.	CASSLNRGSGETQYF	TGTGCCAGCAGCTTAAATCGAGGTAGCGGAGAGACCCAGTACTTC
once	TRBV19	TRBJ2-2	.	CASSLGGSLPGELFF	TGTGCCAGTAGTCTCGGGGGTTCTCTGCCCGGGGAGCTGTTTTTT
.	TRBV28	TRBJ1-2	.	CASSPALNYGYTF	TGTGCCAGCAGTCCAGCCCTCAACTATGGCTACACCTTC
.	TRBV28	TRBJ1-1	.	CASSWGGRTEAFF	TGTGCCAGCAGCTGGGGGGGCCGGACTGAAGCTTTCTTT
.	TRBV6-1	TRBJ2-7	.	CASSEVGGPLGEQYF	TGTGCCAGCAGTGAAGTGGGGGGACCCCTAGGCGAGCAGTACTTC
.	TRBV6-5	TRBJ1-5	.	CASSSTTGAQHF	TGTGCCAGCAGCTCTACCACGGGGGCCCAGCATTTT
.	TRBV5-1	TRBJ2-5	.	CASSPGDRETQYF	TGCGCCAGCAGCCCCGGGGACCGAGAGACCCAGTACTTC
.	TRBV28	TRBJ2-3	TRBD2	CASTWREGPDTQYF	TGTGCCAGCACTTGGCGGGAGGGTCCAGATACGCAGTATTTT
.	TRBV5-6	TRBJ1-2	.	CASSPPWGDPNNNYGYTF	TGTGCCAGCAGCCCCCCTTGGGGGGACCCGAACAATAACTATGGCTACACCTTC
.	TRBV15	TRBJ2-1	TRBD2	CATTGPGRANNEQFF	TGTGCCACCACCGGTCCCGGGAGGGCGAACAATGAGCAGTTCTTC
.	TRBV19	TRBJ1-5	TRBD1	CASSTPGTGAKRKNNQPQHF	TGTGCCAGTAGCACACCCGGGACAGGGGCCAAACGAAAAAACAATCAGCCCCAGCATTTT
.	TRBV14	TRBJ1-2	.	CASSQAGGFYGYTF	TGTGCCAGCAGCCAAGCGGGTGGGTTCTATGGCTACACCTTC
.	TRBV18	TRBJ1-5	.	CASSPPLVRGLFQPQHF	TGTGCCAGCTCACCACCGCTGGTCCGGGGGCTCTTTCAGCCCCAGCATTTT
once	TRBV28	TRBJ2-1	TRBD2	CASRSSPWGLVSYNEQFF	TGTGCCAGCAGATCTTCACCGTGGGGACTAGTATCCTACAATGAGCAGTTCTTC
.	TRBV4-3	TRBJ1-5	.	CASSQVHSNQPQHF	TGCGCCAGCAGCCAAGTTCATAGCAATCAGCCCCAGCATTTT
.	TRBV30	TRBJ2-7	.	CAWRRYSGVHEQYF	TGTGCCTGGAGACGGTACAGTGGGGTCCACGAGCAGTACTTC
.	TRBV4-3	TRBJ2-7	TRBD2	CASSQRRAGTEQYF	TGCGCCAGCAGCCAAAGGCGAGCGGGAACCGAGCAGTACTTC
few	TRBV2	TRBJ1-1	.	CASRRTTGIGTEAFF	TGTGCCAGCAGACGCACCACAGGGATTGGGACTGAAGCTTTCTTT
.	TRBV4-1	TRBJ2-1	.	CASSQGENNNEQFF	TGCGCCAGCAGCCAAGGGGAGAATAACAATGAGCAGTTCTTC
once	TRBV15	TRBJ2-1	TRBD2	CATTGGPDEQFF	TGTGCCACCACGGGAGGGCCCGATGAGCAGTTCTTC
.	TRBV28	TRBJ1-2	TRBD1	CASVSGQAAAYGYTF	TGTGCCAGCGTGAGCGGACAGGCCGCGGCTTATGGCTACACCTTC
.	TRBV15	TRBJ2-7	TRBD1	CATSRGTGDEQYF	TGTGCCACCAGCAGAGGGACAGGGGACGAGCAGTACTTC
.	TRBV6-6	TRBJ2-7	TRBD1	CASSSRTGPNVEQYF	TGTGCCAGCAGTTCCCGGACAGGGCCTAATGTGGAGCAGTACTTC
.	TRBV29-1	TRBJ1-1	.	CSVKGGMGPEAFF	TGCAGCGTAAAGGGCGGGATGGGCCCTGAAGCTTTCTTT
.	TRBV5-1	TRBJ1-5	.	CASSLGWNQPQHF	TGCGCCAGCAGCTTGGGTTGGAATCAGCCCCAGCATTTT
.	TRBV6-5	TRBJ1-1	.	CASSPSGEGTEAFF	TGTGCCAGCAGCCCCTCAGGGGAGGGCACTGAAGCTTTCTTT
.	TRBV6-5	TRBJ1-2	.	CASRGTEGFGYGYTF	TGTGCCAGCAGAGGAACGGAGGGTTTTGGCTATGGCTACACCTTC
.	TRBV19	TRBJ2-4	.	CASSILGGNIQYF	TGTGCCAGTAGTATCTTGGGCGGGAACATTCAGTACTTC
.	TRBV10-3	TRBJ2-2	.	CAIRDEPNTGELFF	TGTGCCATCAGGGACGAACCGAACACCGGGGAGCTGTTTTTT
.	TRBV10-3	TRBJ2-1	TRBD1	CAISERDRSSYNEQFF	TGTGCCATCAGTGAGCGGGACAGGAGCTCCTACAATGAGCAGTTCTTC
few	TRBV19	TRBJ1-5	.	CASSTVARGNQPQHF	TGTGCCAGTAGTACGGTAGCGCGGGGCAATCAGCCCCAGCATTTT
.	TRBV5-4	TRBJ2-1	.	CASSPGRWNEQFF	TGTGCCAGCAGCCCTGGTCGGTGGAATGAGCAGTTCTTC
.	TRBV25-1	TRBJ1-2	.	CASSDGSYGYTF	TGTGCCAGCAGTGACGGCAGCTATGGCTACACCTTC
once	TRBV5-1	TRBJ2-5	.	CASSLLGASQETQYF	TGCGCCAGCAGCTTGTTGGGGGCTAGCCAAGAGACCCAGTACTTC
.	TRBV5-1	TRBJ2-7	.	CASSLITRNYEQYF	TGCGCCAGCAGCTTGATAACTCGCAACTACGAGCAGTACTTC
.	TRBV7-2	TRBJ2-2	.	CASSWTDTGELFF	TGTGCCAGCAGCTGGACAGACACCGGGGAGCTGTTTTTT
.	TRBV19	TRBJ2-2	.	CASSILNTGELFF	TGTGCCAGTAGTATATTGAACACCGGGGAGCTGTTTTTT
.	TRBV4-3	TRBJ1-3	.	CASSKGTGNLSGNTIYF	TGCGCCAGCAGCAAAGGAACAGGGAACCTTTCTGGAAACACCATATATTTT
.	TRBV5-4	TRBJ2-5	.	CASSISTGFQETQYF	TGTGCCAGCAGCATATCAACAGGGTTCCAAGAGACCCAGTACTTC
.	TRBV7-2	TRBJ2-1	.	CASSQMGVNEQFF	TGTGCCAGCAGCCAAATGGGAGTCAATGAGCAGTTCTTC
.	TRBV7-9	TRBJ2-7	.	CASSLDRGSSYEQYF	TGTGCCAGCAGCTTAGATAGGGGTAGCTCCTACGAGCAGTACTTC
.	TRBV5-1	TRBJ2-1	.	CASSTDGYNEQFF	TGCGCCAGCAGCACGGACGGTTACAATGAGCAGTTCTTC
.	TRBV23-1	TRBJ2-7	.	CASSRGRASSEIGYEQYF	TGCGCCAGCAGTCGAGGCCGGGCTAGCTCGGAGATCGGGTACGAGCAGTACTTC